This T cell receptor (beta chain) was identified during a study of blood T cell repertoires in COVID-19. V lost 6 bases and J lost 3; bases outside the gene matches: 20. The CDR3 length is 18 residues. Per the germline V gene, CDR1 is SEHNR and CDR2 is FQNEAQ (reference sequence). Original methodology: Amplification of reference gene primers provided the estimated nucleated cell counts. Clones were sequenced by immunoSEQ multiplex PCR, and TCRdb holds only the in-frame ones, with some missing. V and J calls and clone size come straight from that table; D and trimming were deduced from the DNA. The top ten clones hold 1.5% to 2% of a sample with 45,000 to 55,000 clones, around 84% of them seen once.

Source material: peripheral blood. This sequence joins TRBV7-9 and TRBJ2-7; 7 positions agree with TRBD1. The sequence was obtained from a man aged 45-65 years with acute or convalescent COVID-19. The CDR3 here is CASSPADATTGQLYEQYF. In DNA form, the CDR3 reads TGTGCCAGCAGTCCCGCTGACGCTACGACAGGGCAACTCTACGAGCAGTACTTC.